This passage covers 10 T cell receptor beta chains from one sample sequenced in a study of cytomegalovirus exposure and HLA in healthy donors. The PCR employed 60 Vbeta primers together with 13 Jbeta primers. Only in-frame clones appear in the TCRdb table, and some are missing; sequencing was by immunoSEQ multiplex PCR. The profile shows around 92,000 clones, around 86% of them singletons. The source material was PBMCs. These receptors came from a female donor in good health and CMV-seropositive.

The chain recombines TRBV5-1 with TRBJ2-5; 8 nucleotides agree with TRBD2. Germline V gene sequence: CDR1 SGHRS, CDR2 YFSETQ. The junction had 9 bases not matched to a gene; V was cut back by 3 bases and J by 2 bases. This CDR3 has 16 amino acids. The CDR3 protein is CASSSGGILGQETQYF. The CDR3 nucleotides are TGCGCCAGCAGCTCGGGGGGGATTTTGGGACAAGAGACCCAGTACTTC.

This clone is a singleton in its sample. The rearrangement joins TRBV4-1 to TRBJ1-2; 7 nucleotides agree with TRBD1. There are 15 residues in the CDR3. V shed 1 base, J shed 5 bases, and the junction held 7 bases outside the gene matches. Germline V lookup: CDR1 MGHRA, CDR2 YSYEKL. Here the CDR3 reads CASSQGQGSGYGYTF. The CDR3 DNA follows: TGCGCCAGCAGCCAAGGACAGGGATCGGGTTATGGCTACACCTTC.

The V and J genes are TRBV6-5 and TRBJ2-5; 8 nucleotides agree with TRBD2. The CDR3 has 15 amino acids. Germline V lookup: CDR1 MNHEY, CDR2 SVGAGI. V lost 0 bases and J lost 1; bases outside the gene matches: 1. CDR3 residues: CASSYSGGVQETQYF. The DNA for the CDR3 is TGTGCCAGCAGTTACTCCGGGGGGGTCCAAGAGACCCAGTACTTC.

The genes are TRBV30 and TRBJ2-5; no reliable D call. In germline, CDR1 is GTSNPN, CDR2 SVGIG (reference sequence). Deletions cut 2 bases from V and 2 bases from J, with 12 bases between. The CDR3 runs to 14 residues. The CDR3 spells CAWSTGLFQETQYF. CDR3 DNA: TGTGCCTGGAGTACTGGTCTGTTTCAAGAGACCCAGTACTTC.

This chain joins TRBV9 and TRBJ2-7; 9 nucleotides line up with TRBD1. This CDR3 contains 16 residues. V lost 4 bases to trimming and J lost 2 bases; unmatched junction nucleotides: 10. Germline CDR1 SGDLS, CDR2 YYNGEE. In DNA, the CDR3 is TGTGCCAGCAGCAAACGGGACAGGGCTCTTGCCTACGAGCAGTACTTC. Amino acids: CASSKRDRALAYEQYF.

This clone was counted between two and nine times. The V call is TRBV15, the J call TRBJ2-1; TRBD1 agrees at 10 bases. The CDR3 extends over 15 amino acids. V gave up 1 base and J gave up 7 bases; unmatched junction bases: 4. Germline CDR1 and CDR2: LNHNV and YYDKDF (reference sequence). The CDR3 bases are TGTGCCACCAGCAGAGGGGACAGGGGAGGAAATGAGCAGTTCTTC. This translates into CATSRGDRGGNEQFF.

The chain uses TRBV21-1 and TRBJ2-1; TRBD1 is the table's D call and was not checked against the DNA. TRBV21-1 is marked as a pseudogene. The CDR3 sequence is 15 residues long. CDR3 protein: CASSRGRGLQGEQFF. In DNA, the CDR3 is TGTGCCAGCAGCCGTGGCAGGGGGCTGCAGGGTGAGCAGTTCTTC.

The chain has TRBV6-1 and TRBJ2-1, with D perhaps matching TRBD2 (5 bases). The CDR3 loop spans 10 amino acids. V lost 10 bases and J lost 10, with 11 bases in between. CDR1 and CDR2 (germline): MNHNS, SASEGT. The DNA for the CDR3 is TGTGCCATTAAGAGGGAAGAGCAGTTCTTC. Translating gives CAIKREEQFF.

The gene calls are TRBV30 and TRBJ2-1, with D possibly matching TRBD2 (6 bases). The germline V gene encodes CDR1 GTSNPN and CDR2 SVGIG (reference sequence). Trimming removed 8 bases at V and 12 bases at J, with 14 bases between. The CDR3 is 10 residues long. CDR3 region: CALGSPRQFF. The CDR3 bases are TGTGCCCTCGGGAGTCCTAGGCAGTTCTTC.

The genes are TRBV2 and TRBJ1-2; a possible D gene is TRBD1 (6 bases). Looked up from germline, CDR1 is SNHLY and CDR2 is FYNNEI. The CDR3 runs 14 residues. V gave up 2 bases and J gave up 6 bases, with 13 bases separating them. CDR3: CASSENGQTHGYTF. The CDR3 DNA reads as TGTGCCAGCAGTGAAAACGGACAGACTCATGGCTACACCTTC.